Given below is one T cell receptor (beta chain) in context. Its antigen is not identified. CDR1 is SGHRS and CDR2 is YFSETQ in the germline V gene. Trimming took 1 base from V and 0 from J, leaving 11 bases between them. There are 15 residues in the CDR3. Notes on the study in general: The larger-cohort validation was restricted to a single TCR beta V-J rearrangement rather than whole repertoires. Tumor-infiltrating Treg TCR alpha and beta sequences overlapped most with tumor naive CD4+ T cells, then blood naive. Tumor memory CD4+ T cell TCR gene usage was found to cluster with blood and lymph node memory CD4+ cells and with lymph node naive CD4+ cells.

Semi-nested PCR with Nested Universal Primer A followed constant-region reverse priming of full-length variable regions. Each CDR3 protein is one row after TCRdb ran MiXCR on the 5' RACE reads. The sample lists around 30,000 distinct CDR3 sequences, about a quarter occurring once. The chain is built from TRBV5-1 and TRBJ2-7, with unresolved D. The material sequenced was naive CD4+ T cells sorted from a lymph node. Subset specified: naive CD4+ T cells, CD4+CD45RA+CD25-. This TCR derives from a female donor with breast cancer. The CDR3: CASSLFLTSSYEQYF. CDR3 coding DNA: TGCGCCAGCAGCTTGTTCCTCACCAGCTCCTACGAGCAGTACTTC.